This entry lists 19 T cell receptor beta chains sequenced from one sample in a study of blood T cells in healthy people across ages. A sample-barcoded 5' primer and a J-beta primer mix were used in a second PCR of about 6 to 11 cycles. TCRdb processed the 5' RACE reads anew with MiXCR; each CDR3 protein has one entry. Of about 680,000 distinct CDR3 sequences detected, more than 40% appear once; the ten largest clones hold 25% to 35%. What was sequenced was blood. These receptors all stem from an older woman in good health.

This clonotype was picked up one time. The CDR3 DNA follows: TGTGCCAGCAGCTCCACCAGGCAGAATAACTATGGCTACACCTTC. As protein: CASSSTRQNNYGYTF. J is TRBJ1-2 and V is TRBV2; D ambiguous. Deletions cut 6 bases from V and 1 base from J, with 15 bases between. Germline CDR1 SNHLY, CDR2 FYNNEI. CDR3 length: 15 residues.

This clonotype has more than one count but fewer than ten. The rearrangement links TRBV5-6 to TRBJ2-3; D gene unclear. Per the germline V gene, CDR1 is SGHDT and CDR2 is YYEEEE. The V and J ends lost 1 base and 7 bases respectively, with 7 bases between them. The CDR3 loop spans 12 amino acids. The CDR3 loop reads CASSLQEHTQYF. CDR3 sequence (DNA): TGTGCCAGCAGCTTGCAGGAACATACGCAGTATTTT.

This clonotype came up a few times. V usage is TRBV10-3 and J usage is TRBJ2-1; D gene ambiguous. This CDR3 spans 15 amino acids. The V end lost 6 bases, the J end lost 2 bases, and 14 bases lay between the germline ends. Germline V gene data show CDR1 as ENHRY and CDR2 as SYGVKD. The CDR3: CAIRAVGQAYNEQFF. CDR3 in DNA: TGTGCCATCAGGGCAGTGGGTCAAGCCTACAATGAGCAGTTCTTC.

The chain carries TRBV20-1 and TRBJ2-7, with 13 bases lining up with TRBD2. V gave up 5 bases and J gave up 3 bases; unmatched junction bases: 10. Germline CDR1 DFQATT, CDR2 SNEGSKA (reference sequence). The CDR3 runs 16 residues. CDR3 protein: CSAGKGTSGVYYEQYF. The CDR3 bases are TGCAGTGCTGGGAAGGGGACTAGCGGGGTGTACTACGAGCAGTACTTC.

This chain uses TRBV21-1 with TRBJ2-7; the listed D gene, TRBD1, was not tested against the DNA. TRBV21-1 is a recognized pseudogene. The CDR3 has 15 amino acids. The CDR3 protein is CASRIPGTGHWEQYF. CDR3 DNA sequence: TGTGCCAGCCGAATTCCCGGGACAGGTCATTGGGAGCAGTACTTC.

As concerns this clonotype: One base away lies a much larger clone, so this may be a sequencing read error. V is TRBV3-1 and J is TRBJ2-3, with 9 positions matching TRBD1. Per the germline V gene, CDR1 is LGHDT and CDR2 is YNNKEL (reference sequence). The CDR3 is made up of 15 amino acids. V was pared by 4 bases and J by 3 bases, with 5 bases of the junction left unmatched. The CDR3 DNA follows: TGTGCCAGCAGCCGAGTCGGGACAGGGACAGATACGCAGTATTTT. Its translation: CASSRVGTGTDTQYF.

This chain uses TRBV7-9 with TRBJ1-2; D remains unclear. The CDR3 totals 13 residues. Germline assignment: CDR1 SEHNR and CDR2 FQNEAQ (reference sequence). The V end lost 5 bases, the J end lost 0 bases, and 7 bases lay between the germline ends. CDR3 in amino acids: CASSGLPNYGYTF. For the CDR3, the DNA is TGTGCCAGCAGCGGTCTTCCTAACTATGGCTACACCTTC. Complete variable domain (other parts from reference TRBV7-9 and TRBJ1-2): DTGVSQNPRHKITKRGQNVTFRCDPISEHNRLYWYRQTLGQGPEFLTYFQNEAQLEKSRLLSDRFSAERPKGSFSTLEIQRTEQGDSAMYLCASSGLPNYGYTFGSGTRLTVV.

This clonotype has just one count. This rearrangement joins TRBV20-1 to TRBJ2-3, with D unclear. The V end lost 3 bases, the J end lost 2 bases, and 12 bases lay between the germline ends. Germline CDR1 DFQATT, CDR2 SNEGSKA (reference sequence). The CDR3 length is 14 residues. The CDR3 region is CSARSPAFTDTQYF. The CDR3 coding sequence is TGCAGTGCTAGGTCACCGGCGTTCACAGATACGCAGTATTTT.

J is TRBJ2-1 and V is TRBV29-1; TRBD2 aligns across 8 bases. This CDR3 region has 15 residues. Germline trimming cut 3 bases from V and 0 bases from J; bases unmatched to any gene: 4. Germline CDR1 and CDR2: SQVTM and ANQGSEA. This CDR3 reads CSVEGLGNSYNEQFF. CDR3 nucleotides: TGCAGCGTTGAGGGACTAGGAAACTCCTACAATGAGCAGTTCTTC.

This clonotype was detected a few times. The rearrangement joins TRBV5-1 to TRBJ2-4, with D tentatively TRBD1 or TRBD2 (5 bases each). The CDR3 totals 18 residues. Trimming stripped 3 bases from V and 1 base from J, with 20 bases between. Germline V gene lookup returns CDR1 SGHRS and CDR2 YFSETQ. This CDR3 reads CASSWDGRVPSAKNIQYF. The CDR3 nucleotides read TGCGCCAGCAGCTGGGACGGACGAGTCCCATCGGCCAAAAACATTCAGTACTTC.

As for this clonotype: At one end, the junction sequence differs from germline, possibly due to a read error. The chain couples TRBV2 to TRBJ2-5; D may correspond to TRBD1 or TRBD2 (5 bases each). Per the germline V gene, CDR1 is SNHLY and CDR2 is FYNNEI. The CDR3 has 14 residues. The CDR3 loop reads CASSGLGALGEQYF. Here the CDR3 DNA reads TGTGCCAGTAGTGGCCTCGGGGCCCTTGGGGAGCAGTACTTC.

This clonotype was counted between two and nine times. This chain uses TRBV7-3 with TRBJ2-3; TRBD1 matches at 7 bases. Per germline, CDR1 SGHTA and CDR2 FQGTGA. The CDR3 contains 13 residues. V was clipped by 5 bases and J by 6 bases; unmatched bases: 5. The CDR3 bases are TGTGCCAGCAGCAGACAGGGTCAGGATACGCAGTATTTT. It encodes CASSRQGQDTQYF.

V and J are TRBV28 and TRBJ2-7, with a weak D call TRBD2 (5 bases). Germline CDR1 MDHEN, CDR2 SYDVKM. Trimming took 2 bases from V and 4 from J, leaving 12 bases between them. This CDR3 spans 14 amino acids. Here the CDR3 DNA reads TGTGCCAGCAGTTTAAGGTCTAGCAGATACGAGCAGTACTTC. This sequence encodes CASSLRSSRYEQYF.

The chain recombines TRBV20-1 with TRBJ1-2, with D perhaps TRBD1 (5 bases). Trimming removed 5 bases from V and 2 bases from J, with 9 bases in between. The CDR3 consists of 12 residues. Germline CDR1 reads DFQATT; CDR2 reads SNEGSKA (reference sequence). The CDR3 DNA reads TGCAGTGCTTCGACAGTGAACTATGGCTACACCTTC. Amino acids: CSASTVNYGYTF.

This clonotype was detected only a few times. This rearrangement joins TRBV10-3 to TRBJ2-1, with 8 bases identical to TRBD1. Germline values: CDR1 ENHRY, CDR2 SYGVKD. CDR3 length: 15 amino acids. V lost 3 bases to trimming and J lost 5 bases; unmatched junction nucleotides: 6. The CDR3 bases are TGTGCCATCAGTGATCGACAGGGGAACAACAATGAGCAGTTCTTC. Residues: CAISDRQGNNNEQFF.

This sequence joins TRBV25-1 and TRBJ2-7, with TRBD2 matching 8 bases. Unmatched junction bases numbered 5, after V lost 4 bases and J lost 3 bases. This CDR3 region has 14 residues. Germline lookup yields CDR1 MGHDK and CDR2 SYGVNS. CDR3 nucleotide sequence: TGTGCCAGCAGTGGCGGCGGGGGGCACTACGAGCAGTACTTC. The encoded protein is CASSGGGGHYEQYF.

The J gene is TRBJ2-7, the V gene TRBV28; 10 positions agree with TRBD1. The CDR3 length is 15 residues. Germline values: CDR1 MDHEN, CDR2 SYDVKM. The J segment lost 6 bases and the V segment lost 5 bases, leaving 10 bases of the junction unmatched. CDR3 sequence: CASSVLRDRGPEQYF. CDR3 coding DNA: TGTGCCAGCAGTGTCCTCCGGGACAGGGGTCCCGAGCAGTACTTC.

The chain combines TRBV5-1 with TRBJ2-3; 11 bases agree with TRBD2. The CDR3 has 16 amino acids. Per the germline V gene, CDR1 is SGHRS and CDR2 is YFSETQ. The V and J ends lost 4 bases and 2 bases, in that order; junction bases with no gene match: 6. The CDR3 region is CASSKGLAALTDTQYF. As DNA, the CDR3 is TGCGCCAGCAGCAAGGGACTAGCGGCCCTCACAGATACGCAGTATTTT. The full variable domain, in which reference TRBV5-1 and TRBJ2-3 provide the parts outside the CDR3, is KAGVTQTPRYLIKTRGQQVTLSCSPISGHRSVSWYQQTPGQGLQFLFEYFSETQRNKGNFPGRFSGRQFSNSRSEMNVSTLELGDSALYLCASSKGLAALTDTQYFGPGTRLTVL.

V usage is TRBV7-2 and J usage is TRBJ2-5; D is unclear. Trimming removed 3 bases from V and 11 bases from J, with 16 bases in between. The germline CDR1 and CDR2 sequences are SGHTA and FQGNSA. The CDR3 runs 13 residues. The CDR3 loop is CASSLGEHNEQYF. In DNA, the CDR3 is TGTGCCAGCAGCTTGGGCGAACACAATGAGCAGTACTTC.